This T cell receptor (beta chain) originates from a study of shared clonotypes between healthy human individuals. CDR3 length equals 17 residues. Germline CDR1 and CDR2: SGHTA and FQGNSA. The V gene lost 1 base and the J gene lost 5 bases, with 20 bases spanning the gap. Libraries were prepared by immunoSEQ multiplex PCR; TCRdb keeps only in-frame clonotypes and omits some of them. Of about 1 million clones in the sample, about 76% are singletons; the top ten hold 1.4% to 1.5%. The sequence was obtained from a man aged 18 to 29 in good health. The sequenced material came from memory CD4+ T cells sorted from blood. The sample's subset: CD45RA-negative fraction. The chain has TRBV7-2 and TRBJ1-1; TRBD1 is a possible D gene (6 bases). CDR3 nucleotides: TGTGCCAGCAGCTTAGTAGGGGGGGCCAGGGTGAGGACTGAAGCTTTCTTT. Its translation is CASSLVGGARVRTEAFF.